Listed here are 21 T cell receptor beta chains from one sample, sequenced in a study of shared clonotypes between healthy human individuals. The assay was immunoSEQ multiplex PCR, and TCRdb's table has in-frame clones only and misses some. This table holds 450,000 to 600,000 clones, approximately 85% found once. The sequencing input was PBMCs. The receptors were sampled from a woman aged 40-49 years in good health. Some clones in this sample may be carry-over from other donors' samples.

This sequence joins TRBV4-3 and TRBJ2-3, with D hard to call. Between the trimmed V and J ends, which lost 2 bases and 4 bases, there was a span of 10 bases. Germline V gene lookup returns CDR1 LGHNA and CDR2 YSLEER. This CDR3 contains 14 residues. The CDR3 loop reads CASSQLPGPDTQYF. For the CDR3, the DNA is TGCGCCAGCAGCCAATTGCCGGGCCCAGATACGCAGTATTTT.

DNA for the CDR3: TGTGCCAGTAGTAGGCGGGAGCTCTTCAATGAGCAGTTCTTC. Translated: CASSRRELFNEQFF. V and J are TRBV19 and TRBJ2-1, with 7 bases matching TRBD2. V trimming: 4 bases; J trimming: 6 bases; junction bases outside the gene matches: 6. This CDR3 is built from 14 residues. CDR1 LNHDA and CDR2 SQIVND come from the germline V gene (reference sequence).

The V call is TRBV4-2, the J call TRBJ1-1; TRBD1 aligns across 8 bases. There are 14 residues in the CDR3. The J segment lost 2 bases and the V segment lost 3 bases, leaving 2 bases of the junction unmatched. Per the germline V gene, CDR1 is LGHNA and CDR2 is YNFKEQ. This CDR3 reads CASSQGQVNTEAFF. DNA for the CDR3: TGTGCCAGCAGCCAGGGACAGGTTAACACTGAAGCTTTCTTT.

In this sample, this clone turned up many times. Distinct nucleotide sequences in the sample also encode this CDR3. V usage is TRBV29-1 and J usage is TRBJ1-1, with D unresolved. The CDR3 extends over 15 amino acids. CDR1 and CDR2 (germline): SQVTM, ANQGSEA. Trimming pared 4 bases from V and 3 bases from J, leaving 18 bases between. CDR3 residues: CSVAPHGERDTEAFF. CDR3 sequence (DNA): TGCAGCGTTGCCCCGCATGGGGAGCGGGACACTGAAGCTTTCTTT.

The rearrangement joins TRBV28 to TRBJ1-1; the D is unclear. Trimming removed 2 bases from V and 5 bases from J, with 6 bases in between. The CDR3 has 12 residues. In germline, CDR1 is MDHEN, CDR2 SYDVKM. The CDR3 nucleotides read TGTGCCAGCAGTTTAGGCTATACTGAAGCTTTCTTT. Its protein is CASSLGYTEAFF.

This clone occurred once. The chain joins TRBV11-1 to TRBJ2-7, with D possibly called TRBD1 or TRBD2 (5 bases each). Germline V gives CDR1 SGHAT, CDR2 FQDESV (reference sequence). V was trimmed by 5 bases and J by 3 bases, leaving 8 bases between them. The CDR3 is 12 residues long. CDR3 in DNA: TGTGCCAGCAGCAGGGACCTCTACGAGCAGTACTTC. This gives the protein CASSRDLYEQYF. Drawing the rest from reference TRBV11-1 and TRBJ2-7, the complete variable domain is EAEVAQSPRYKITEKSQAVAFWCDPISGHATLYWYRQILGQGPELLVQFQDESVVDDSQLPKDRFSAERLKGVDSTLKIQPAELGDSAMYLCASSRDLYEQYFGPGTRLTVT.

V is TRBV6-6 and J is TRBJ2-7; a possible D gene is TRBD1 (6 bases). The germline V gene has CDR1 MNHNY and CDR2 SVGAGI (reference sequence). The germline V and J ends were trimmed by 0 bases and 8 bases, with 14 bases remaining between them. CDR3 size: 14 residues. CDR3 protein: CASSYSQGRGQQYF. The CDR3 coding sequence is TGTGCCAGCAGTTACTCGCAGGGCAGGGGTCAGCAGTACTTC.

The chain joins TRBV7-2 to TRBJ2-7, with TRBD2 matching over 14 bases. After removal of 5 bases from V and 6 bases from J, the junction contained 6 bases not matched to a gene. The CDR3 runs to 15 residues. Germline V CDR1 and CDR2: SGHTA, FQGNSA. The CDR3 DNA is TGTGCCAGCAGCCCGACTAGCGGGAGGGCCGTCGAGCAGTACTTC. The encoded protein is CASSPTSGRAVEQYF.

This clone has just a few counts. The chain joins TRBV7-9 to TRBJ2-1, with TRBD1 matching 9 bases. The trim removed 0 bases at V and 15 bases at J, leaving 6 bases unmatched. The germline gives CDR1 SEHNR, CDR2 FQNEAQ (reference sequence). CDR3 size: 13 residues. For the CDR3, the DNA is TGTGCCAGCAGCTTAGCGGGACAGGGAATAGCGTTCTTC. Translating gives CASSLAGQGIAFF. The full variable domain, completed using reference TRBV7-9 and TRBJ2-1, is DTGVSQNPRHKITKRGQNVTFRCDPISEHNRLYWYRQTLGQGPEFLTYFQNEAQLEKSRLLSDRFSAERPKGSFSTLEIQRTEQGDSAMYLCASSLAGQGIAFFGPGTRLTVL.

The CDR3 loop is CASSIGSLETQYF. CDR3 DNA: TGCGCCAGCTCGATCGGGAGTTTGGAGACCCAGTACTTC. The chain uses TRBV5-1 and TRBJ2-5, with a weak D call TRBD2 (6 bases). The length of the CDR3 is 13 residues. Germline loops: CDR1 SGHRS, CDR2 YFSETQ. Deletions cut 7 bases from V and 5 bases from J, with 15 bases between.

The chain employs TRBV7-2 and TRBJ2-7, with D possibly being TRBD2 (6 bases). V was trimmed by 6 bases and J by 4 bases, leaving 13 bases between them. The CDR3 consists of 13 residues. Germline V CDR1 and CDR2: SGHTA, FQGNSA. As DNA, the CDR3 is TGTGCCAGCAGTTCTCGGGAGTATTACGAGCAGTACTTC. Its translation is CASSSREYYEQYF.

V is TRBV5-1 and J is TRBJ2-5; weak D call: TRBD2 (6 bases). The germline V and J ends were trimmed by 4 bases and 5 bases, with 15 bases remaining between them. In germline, CDR1 is SGHRS, CDR2 YFSETQ. CDR3 length: 14 amino acids. The CDR3 region is CASSPDPSAETQYF. Written as DNA, the CDR3 is TGCGCCAGCAGCCCTGACCCTAGCGCGGAGACCCAGTACTTC.

The sample holds a few counts of this clone. The chain has TRBV10-3 and TRBJ2-3; TRBD2 aligns across 12 bases. The CDR3 has 17 residues. Per germline, CDR1 ENHRY and CDR2 SYGVKD. V trimming: 11 bases; J trimming: 1 base; junction bases outside the gene matches: 13. This CDR3 reads CASGPLAGGPGTDTQYF. For the CDR3, the DNA is TGTGCCTCGGGACCGCTAGCGGGAGGGCCGGGCACAGATACGCAGTATTTT.

The V and J genes are TRBV19 and TRBJ2-2, with 8 bases lining up with TRBD1. Germline lookup yields CDR1 LNHDA and CDR2 SQIVND (reference sequence). CDR3 size: 16 residues. The trim removed 4 bases at V and 6 bases at J, leaving 10 bases unmatched. The CDR3 nucleotides are TGTGCCAGTAGTACTCTGAGGACAGGGATGTCCGGGGAGCTGTTTTTT. This codes for CASSTLRTGMSGELFF.

This rearrangement joins TRBV6-1 to TRBJ2-7; no reliable D call. Trimming left V 6 bases short and J 3 bases short, with 15 bases between. The CDR3 consists of 14 residues. Germline-derived CDR1 and CDR2 are MNHNS and SASEGT. CDR3 coding DNA: TGTGCCAGCAGCCCCCGCCCAGTTTACTACGAGCAGTACTTC. It is translated as CASSPRPVYYEQYF.

V gene TRBV19 combines with J gene TRBJ2-6; 8 bases line up with TRBD1. V shed 5 bases, J shed 0 bases, and the junction held 6 bases outside the gene matches. CDR1 is LNHDA and CDR2 is SQIVND in the germline V gene (reference sequence). CDR3 length: 17 amino acids. CDR3 loop: CASSPGQAGSGANVLTF. The CDR3 DNA reads as TGTGCCAGTAGTCCGGGACAGGCCGGCTCTGGGGCCAACGTCCTGACTTTC.

V is TRBV18 and J is TRBJ2-6; D not resolved. Trimming pared 4 bases from V and 0 bases from J, leaving 10 bases between. This CDR3 is built from 16 residues. Germline V gives CDR1 KGHSH, CDR2 LQKENI. The CDR3 DNA is TGTGCCAGCTCACGGGCTGGAAGCTCTGGGGCCAACGTCCTGACTTTC. Protein: CASSRAGSSGANVLTF.

This clone came up a few times. V is TRBV11-2 and J is TRBJ2-1; TRBD2 is a possible D gene (6 bases). Germline CDR1 reads SGHAT; CDR2 reads FQNNGV. The CDR3 has 14 amino acids. The V and J ends lost 5 bases and 5 bases respectively, with 13 bases between them. The CDR3 DNA is TGTGCCAGCAGCCTACTAGCAGCAGACAATGAGCAGTTCTTC. Translation: CASSLLAADNEQFF. The variable domain in full, completed from reference TRBV11-2 and TRBJ2-1, reads EAGVAQSPRYKIIEKRQSVAFWCNPISGHATLYWYQQILGQGPKLLIQFQNNGVVDDSQLPKDRFSAERLKGVDSTLKIQPAKLEDSAVYLCASSLLAADNEQFFGPGTRLTVL.

V and J are TRBV4-1 and TRBJ2-3; possibly TRBD2 for D (6 bases). The CDR3 consists of 14 residues. V lost 1 base and J lost 5, with 10 bases in between. From germline, CDR1 is MGHRA and CDR2 YSYEKL. CDR3 DNA sequence: TGCGCCAGCAGCCAAGGTAGGGGAGGAGATACGCAGTATTTT. Translating it yields CASSQGRGGDTQYF.

V gene TRBV11-3 combines with J gene TRBJ2-3; maybe TRBD2 (6 bases). Germline-derived CDR1 and CDR2 are SGHNT and YENEEA. The CDR3 has 14 residues. Trimming cost V 5 bases and J 5 bases, with 14 bases left between them. CDR3 residues: CASSKGGPEDTQYF. For the CDR3, the DNA is TGTGCCAGCAGCAAAGGAGGGCCGGAAGATACGCAGTATTTT.

Only one count was recorded for this clone. The chain couples TRBV5-6 to TRBJ2-5; maybe TRBD2 (5 bases). Germline loops: CDR1 SGHDT, CDR2 YYEEEE. CDR3 length: 11 residues. V lost 1 base to trimming and J lost 8 bases, with 6 bases between them. The CDR3 sequence: CASSLSGTQYF. DNA of the CDR3: TGTGCCAGCAGCTTGAGCGGAACCCAGTACTTC.